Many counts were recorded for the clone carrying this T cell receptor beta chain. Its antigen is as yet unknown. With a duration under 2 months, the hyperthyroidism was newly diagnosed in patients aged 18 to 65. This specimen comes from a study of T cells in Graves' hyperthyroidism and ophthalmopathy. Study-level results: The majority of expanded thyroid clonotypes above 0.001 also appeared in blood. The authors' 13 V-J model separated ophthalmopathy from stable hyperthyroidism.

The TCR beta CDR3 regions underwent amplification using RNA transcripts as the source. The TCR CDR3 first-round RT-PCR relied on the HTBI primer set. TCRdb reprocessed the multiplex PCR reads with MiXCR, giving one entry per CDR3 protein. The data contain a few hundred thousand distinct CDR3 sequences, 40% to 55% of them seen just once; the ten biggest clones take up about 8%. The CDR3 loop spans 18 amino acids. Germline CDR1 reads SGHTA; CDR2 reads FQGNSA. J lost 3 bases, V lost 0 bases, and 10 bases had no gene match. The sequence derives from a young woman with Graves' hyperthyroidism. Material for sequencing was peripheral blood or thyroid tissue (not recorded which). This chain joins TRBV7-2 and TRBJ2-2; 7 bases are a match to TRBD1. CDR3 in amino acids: CASSLAYDRVIDTGELFF. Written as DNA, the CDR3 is TGTGCCAGCAGCTTAGCCTACGACAGGGTGATTGACACCGGGGAGCTGTTTTTT.